Shown below are 2 T cell receptor beta chains from a single sample sequenced in a study of control samples from healthy donors and cancer patients. Assay: immunoSEQ multiplex PCR; the TCRdb copy retains only in-frame clones and omits some. Of some 130,000 clones in the sample, approximately 90% were seen once. Sequencing used blood. Receptors were obtained from a woman aged 50 to 60 in good health.

The chain is built from TRBV6-1 and TRBJ1-5; tentative D call: TRBD1 (6 bases). CDR3 length: 15 residues. Trimming removed 2 bases from V and 2 bases from J, with 10 bases in between. Germline V CDR1 and CDR2: MNHNS, SASEGT. The CDR3 coding sequence is TGTGCCAGCAGTGAATTTCCAGGGGGCAATCAGCCCCAGCATTTT. Its protein is CASSEFPGGNQPQHF.

As regards this clone: Mismatch with germline at one junction end may stem from a read error. The sample contains more than one DNA sequence encoding this CDR3. The V gene is TRBV28, the J gene TRBJ1-5, with 7 nucleotides matching TRBD1. CDR1 is MDHEN and CDR2 is SYDVKM in the germline V gene. The CDR3 runs 15 residues. CDR3 bases: TGCGCCAGCAGTCCGACAGGGTTCGGCAATCAGCCCCAGCATTTT. Residues: CASSPTGFGNQPQHF.